This passage covers 21 T cell receptor beta chains from one sample sequenced in a study of PD-1 blockade in classical Hodgkin lymphoma. Each patient experienced a relapse that followed autologous stem cell transplantation, and brentuximab vedotin exposure varied. Data came from immunoSEQ multiplex PCR; TCRdb stores just in-frame clones and leaves some out. The repertoire consists of tens of thousands of clones, with approximately 70% occurring once and the leading ten covering approximately 16%. Sequencing was performed on peripheral blood mononuclear cells (PBMCs), taken before the second cycle of nivolumab. These receptors were taken from a human donor with classical Hodgkin lymphoma.

The rearrangement uses TRBV28 and TRBJ1-3; 7 bases map to TRBD1. The germline V gene has CDR1 MDHEN and CDR2 SYDVKM. The CDR3 is made up of 15 amino acids. The ends lost 8 bases at V and 0 bases at J; junction bases unmatched: 7. The CDR3 here is CASADRALSGNTIYF. Here the CDR3 DNA reads TGTGCCAGCGCTGACAGGGCACTCTCTGGAAACACCATATATTTT.

V and J are TRBV6-5 and TRBJ1-2; 8 positions match TRBD1. V dropped 0 bases and J dropped 2; count of bases not matched to a gene: 2. The CDR3 is made up of 15 amino acids. Germline CDR1 MNHEY, CDR2 SVGAGI. The CDR3 nucleotides read TGTGCCAGCAGTTACTCGACAGGGGCGAACTATGGCTACACCTTC. It translates to CASSYSTGANYGYTF.

The chain carries TRBV11-2 and TRBJ1-3; D is perhaps TRBD1 (6 bases). Germline CDR1 SGHAT, CDR2 FQNNGV. Trimming took off 3 bases at V and 2 bases at J, with 14 bases between the two ends. The CDR3 runs to 16 residues. The CDR3 sequence is CASSFGGLGPGNTIYF. The CDR3 nucleotides are TGTGCCAGCAGCTTCGGGGGGCTAGGTCCTGGAAACACCATATATTTT. Filled out from reference TRBV11-2 and TRBJ1-3, the complete variable domain reads EAGVAQSPRYKIIEKRQSVAFWCNPISGHATLYWYQQILGQGPKLLIQFQNNGVVDDSQLPKDRFSAERLKGVDSTLKIQPAKLEDSAVYLCASSFGGLGPGNTIYFGEGSWLTVV.

By sample fraction, this clone is medium-sized. The V and J genes are TRBV29-1 and TRBJ2-7, with 7 bases aligning to TRBD2. Germline V gives CDR1 SQVTM, CDR2 ANQGSEA. There are 14 residues in the CDR3. The V and J ends lost 6 bases and 3 bases, in that order; junction bases with no gene match: 11. CDR3 sequence (DNA): TGCAGCGTAGGCGGTGGGAGGGGAGGCTACGAGCAGTACTTC. It is translated as CSVGGGRGGYEQYF.

This rearrangement joins TRBV28 to TRBJ1-5; TRBD1 might be the D (5 bases). The V end was cut by 2 bases, the J end by 2 bases, with 10 bases between. Germline V gives CDR1 MDHEN, CDR2 SYDVKM. CDR3 size: 15 residues. In DNA, the CDR3 is TGTGCCAGCAGTTTAGGGGGGGGAGGCAATCAGCCCCAGCATTTT. Protein sequence: CASSLGGGGNQPQHF. Full variable domain (outside the CDR3, taken from reference TRBV28 and TRBJ1-5): DVKVTQSSRYLVKRTGEKVFLECVQDMDHENMFWYRQDPGLGLRLIYFSYDVKMKEKGDIPEGYSVSREKKERFSLILESASTNQTSMYLCASSLGGGGNQPQHFGDGTRLSIL.

By sample share, this clone is medium-sized (0.01 to 0.1%). CDR3 in amino acids: CASSYRRTHYGYTF. For the CDR3, the DNA is TGTGCCAGCAGTTATAGACGGACCCACTATGGCTACACCTTC. The V and J genes are TRBV6-5 and TRBJ1-2; D is unresolved. This CDR3 is built from 14 residues. Trimming shortened V by 3 bases and J by 3 bases, and 11 bases separated the two germline ends. Germline V lookup: CDR1 MNHEY, CDR2 SVGAGI.

The V and J genes are TRBV27 and TRBJ1-6; 7 bases are shared with TRBD1. The junction had 19 bases not matched to a gene; V was cut back by 5 bases and J by 0 bases. Germline CDR1 MNHEY, CDR2 SMNVEV (reference sequence). This CDR3 is 21 amino acids long. CDR3 amino acids: CASSTSTGFGGTSSYNSPLHF. Written as DNA, the CDR3 is TGTGCCAGCAGTACCTCGACAGGGTTCGGAGGGACCAGCTCCTATAATTCACCCCTCCACTTT.

In the case of this clone: The sample holds other DNA sequences that translate to the same CDR3. The V call is TRBV6-1, the J call TRBJ1-3; D remains ambiguous. Germline lookup yields CDR1 MNHNS and CDR2 SASEGT. Trimming stripped 2 bases from V and 2 bases from J, with 7 bases between. The CDR3 totals 14 residues. The DNA of the CDR3 is TGTGCCAGCAGTGAAATGGGGACTGGAAACACCATATATTTT. Translating gives CASSEMGTGNTIYF.

The chain employs TRBV28 and TRBJ1-1; unclear D gene. The V end was cut by 3 bases, the J end by 5 bases, with 10 bases between. The CDR3 contains 13 residues. CDR1 is MDHEN and CDR2 is SYDVKM in the germline V gene. The CDR3, as DNA: TGTGCCAGCAGTTTGGGTCGAGCGACTGAAGCTTTCTTT. It specifies CASSLGRATEAFF.

The chain recombines TRBV6-5 with TRBJ2-2, with TRBD1 matching over 9 bases. Germline V gene sequence: CDR1 MNHEY, CDR2 SVGAGI. With V trimmed by 1 base and J by 6 bases, 6 bases remained unmatched. This CDR3 comprises 16 residues. DNA of the CDR3: TGTGCCAGCAGTTACTGGGACAGGGTGTGGGCCGGGGAGCTGTTTTTT. Its protein is CASSYWDRVWAGELFF.

The rearrangement joins TRBV28 to TRBJ1-1; TRBD1 matches at 8 bases. Germline CDR1 reads MDHEN; CDR2 reads SYDVKM. The CDR3 has 13 amino acids. The V segment lost 5 bases and the J segment 1 base; nucleotides outside the gene matches: 0. Here the CDR3 DNA reads TGTGCCAGCAGTACAGGGGGGAACACTGAAGCTTTCTTT. This encodes CASSTGGNTEAFF.

This clone has a single count. The chain has TRBV7-2 and TRBJ2-1; 8 nucleotides agree with TRBD2. Germline CDR1 SGHTA, CDR2 FQGNSA. The CDR3 is made up of 14 amino acids. Losses at the gene ends were 2 bases for V and 6 bases for J; bases not matched to a gene: 3. The CDR3 coding sequence is TGTGCCAGCAGCTTATGGACTAGCTCCAATGAGCAGTTCTTC. Amino acid sequence: CASSLWTSSNEQFF.

The chain carries TRBV19 and TRBJ2-6; TRBD1 agrees at 7 bases. After removal of 9 bases from V and 0 bases from J, the junction contained 8 bases not matched to a gene. Germline V gene data show CDR1 as LNHDA and CDR2 as SQIVND (reference sequence). The length of the CDR3 is 16 residues. In DNA, the CDR3 is TGTGCCAGCAGTGAGGACAGGAGCTCTGGGGCCAACGTCCTGACTTTC. It translates to CASSEDRSSGANVLTF.

The chain carries TRBV5-6 and TRBJ1-5; 9 bases match TRBD1. There are 18 residues in the CDR3. Per the germline V gene, CDR1 is SGHDT and CDR2 is YYEEEE. After removal of 0 bases from V and 6 bases from J, the junction contained 13 bases not matched to a gene. This chain's CDR3 is CASSLGGTGRAAGQPQHF. The CDR3 bases are TGTGCCAGCAGCTTGGGGGGGACAGGGAGGGCCGCGGGTCAGCCCCAGCATTTT.

This rearrangement joins TRBV5-1 to TRBJ2-5, with 8 bases fitting TRBD1. J lost 3 bases, V lost 2 bases, and 6 bases had no gene match. Per germline, CDR1 SGHRS and CDR2 YFSETQ. The CDR3 contains 15 residues. The CDR3 protein is CASSFHRGLEETQYF. The CDR3 DNA reads as TGCGCCAGCAGCTTCCACAGGGGGTTGGAAGAGACCCAGTACTTC.

In its sample, this clone was seen once. The chain is built from TRBV6-1 and TRBJ2-2; D gene ambiguous. Germline V gene sequence: CDR1 MNHNS, CDR2 SASEGT. Trimming pared 7 bases from V and 3 bases from J, leaving 12 bases between. The CDR3 loop spans 14 amino acids. CDR3 bases: TGTGCCAGCAAGACCCAACGATACACCGGGGAGCTGTTTTTT. Translation gives CASKTQRYTGELFF.

This rearrangement joins TRBV29-1 to TRBJ2-2, with D maybe TRBD2 (7 bases). Germline V lookup: CDR1 SQVTM, CDR2 ANQGSEA. The ends were cut back, 5 bases at V and 3 bases at J, with 16 bases in the middle. The CDR3 has 15 residues. CDR3 in DNA: TGCAGCGTTACGTCCCCGGGGGGCGACACCGGGGAGCTGTTTTTT. Residues: CSVTSPGGDTGELFF.

A few counts support this clone. This sequence joins TRBV7-8 and TRBJ1-1; no firm D call. The V and J ends lost 2 bases and 5 bases respectively, with 12 bases between them. Per the germline V gene, CDR1 is SGHVS and CDR2 is FQNEAQ. The CDR3 contains 14 residues. CDR3 in DNA: TGTGCCAGCAGCTTATGGTGGGATAGAACTGAAGCTTTCTTT. The encoded protein is CASSLWWDRTEAFF.

The chain uses TRBV28 and TRBJ1-5, with D hard to call. This CDR3 has 14 amino acids. The germline V gene has CDR1 MDHEN and CDR2 SYDVKM. Trimming removed 10 bases from V and 2 bases from J, with 15 bases in between. The CDR3 coding sequence is TGTGCCACCCAGGCTACGAACGGCAATCAGCCCCAGCATTTT. Its translation is CATQATNGNQPQHF.

The CDR3 DNA is TGTGCCAGCAGCGGGAACACTGAAGCTTTCTTT. It codes for CASSGNTEAFF. The chain combines TRBV28 with TRBJ1-1; D gene uncertain. The CDR3 spans 11 residues. CDR1 is MDHEN and CDR2 is SYDVKM in the germline V gene. Trimming removed 6 bases from V and 1 base from J, with 3 bases in between.

This chain connects TRBV5-5 to TRBJ2-7; D unclear. Per the germline V gene, CDR1 is SGHKS and CDR2 is YYEKEE (reference sequence). Trimming shortened V by 5 bases and J by 2 bases, and 11 bases separated the two germline ends. The CDR3 consists of 13 residues. This CDR3 is CASSYAGPYEQYF. For the CDR3, the DNA is TGTGCCAGCAGTTACGCCGGGCCCTACGAGCAGTACTTC.